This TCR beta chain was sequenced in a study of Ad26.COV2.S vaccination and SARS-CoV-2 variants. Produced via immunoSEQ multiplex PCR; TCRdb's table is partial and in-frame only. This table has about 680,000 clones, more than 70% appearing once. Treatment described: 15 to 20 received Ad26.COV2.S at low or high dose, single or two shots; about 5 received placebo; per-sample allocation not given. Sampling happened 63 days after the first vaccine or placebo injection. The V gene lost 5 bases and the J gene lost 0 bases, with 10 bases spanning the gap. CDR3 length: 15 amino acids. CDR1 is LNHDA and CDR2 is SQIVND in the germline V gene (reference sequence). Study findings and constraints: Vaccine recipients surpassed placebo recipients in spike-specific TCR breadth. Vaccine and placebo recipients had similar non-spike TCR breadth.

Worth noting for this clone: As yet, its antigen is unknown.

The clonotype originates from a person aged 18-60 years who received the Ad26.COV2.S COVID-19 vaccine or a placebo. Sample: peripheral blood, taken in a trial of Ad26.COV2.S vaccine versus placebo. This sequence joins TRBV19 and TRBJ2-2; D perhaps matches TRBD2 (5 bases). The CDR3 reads CASSVRDANTGELFF. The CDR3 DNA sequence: TGTGCCAGTAGTGTCCGGGATGCGAACACCGGGGAGCTGTTTTTT.